The 31 T cell receptor beta chains reported below all come from one sample, sequenced in a study of blood T cells in healthy people across ages. The second PCR ran roughly 6 to 11 cycles with a sample-barcoded 5' primer and J-beta primers. MiXCR was run by TCRdb on the 5' RACE reads, yielding one entry per CDR3 protein. The repertoire holds approximately 1.5 million distinct CDR3 sequences, with 35% to 45% as singletons. The sequenced sample consisted of blood. The receptor source for this set is a young woman in good health.

Only a few counts were recorded for this clonotype. V usage is TRBV20-1 and J usage is TRBJ2-7; 11 nucleotides match TRBD2. CDR1 and CDR2 from the germline V gene are DFQATT and SNEGSKA (reference sequence). This CDR3 has 18 residues. Germline trimming cut 3 bases from V and 5 bases from J; bases unmatched to any gene: 18. The CDR3 bases are TGCAGTGCTAGCCCAAGGGTAATAGCGGGAGGGCCAAGCAACGAGCAGTACTTC. Amino acids: CSASPRVIAGGPSNEQYF.

The chain uses TRBV5-1 and TRBJ2-7; the match to TRBD1 covers 8 bases. CDR3 size: 15 residues. V lost 4 bases, J lost 3 bases, and 9 bases stayed unmatched. Germline-derived CDR1 and CDR2 are SGHRS and YFSETQ. The CDR3 DNA is TGCGCCAGCAGCCCGACAGGGGAAGGTAGCTACGAGCAGTACTTC. Translation gives CASSPTGEGSYEQYF.

V gene TRBV25-1 combines with J gene TRBJ2-7; 8 positions agree with TRBD1. The CDR3 is made up of 17 amino acids. The germline CDR1 and CDR2 sequences are MGHDK and SYGVNS. With V trimmed by 2 bases and J by 5 bases, 14 bases remained unmatched. The CDR3 DNA is TGTGCCAGCAGTGAAGCGGGCTTGTGGGACAGGACCCACGAGCAGTACTTC. Protein sequence: CASSEAGLWDRTHEQYF.

V usage is TRBV6-5 and J usage is TRBJ2-7, with unresolved D. The CDR3 runs to 12 residues. CDR1 is MNHEY and CDR2 is SVGAGI in the germline V gene. The ends were cut back, 11 bases at V and 6 bases at J, with 17 bases in the middle. The CDR3 sequence is CAGTSRSGEQYF. DNA of the CDR3: TGTGCCGGAACCAGTCGGAGTGGCGAGCAGTACTTC.

The rearrangement links TRBV5-5 to TRBJ2-2, with 9 bases aligning to TRBD2. V trimming: 0 bases; J trimming: 0 bases; junction bases outside the gene matches: 12. CDR3 size: 20 residues. Per germline, CDR1 SGHKS and CDR2 YYEKEE (reference sequence). This CDR3 is CASSLVLAGTEFANTGELFF. As DNA, the CDR3 is TGTGCCAGCAGCTTGGTTCTAGCGGGGACCGAATTCGCGAACACCGGGGAGCTGTTTTTT.

The chain uses TRBV12-3 or TRBV12-4 and TRBJ2-1; 7 bases line up with TRBD2. This CDR3 region has 15 residues. Trimming cost V 3 bases and J 7 bases; bases outside gene matches: 9. CDR3 sequence: CASSLSSGPLNEQFF. DNA for the CDR3: TGTGCCAGCAGTTTGAGTAGCGGGCCTCTGAATGAGCAGTTCTTC.

This clonotype was recorded a few times. This chain joins TRBV4-1 and TRBJ1-6; the D gene is possibly TRBD1 (6 bases). The CDR3 spans 14 residues. CDR1 and CDR2 (germline): MGHRA, YSYEKL. Trimming pared 1 base from V and 6 bases from J, leaving 7 bases between. The DNA for the CDR3 is TGCGCCAGCAGCCAAGTCAGGGGTAATTCACCCCTCCACTTT. Its translation is CASSQVRGNSPLHF.

Only a few counts were recorded for this clonotype. CDR3: CASSLVVGRFDLFSEQYF. In DNA form, the CDR3 reads TGTGCCAGCAGCTTAGTCGTTGGCAGGTTTGACTTGTTTTCCGAGCAGTACTTC. The genes are TRBV7-2 and TRBJ2-5; D gene ambiguous. TRBJ2-7 explains the end of the DNA better; the J call may be wrong. Germline V gene sequence: CDR1 SGHTA, CDR2 FQGNSA. The CDR3 loop spans 18 amino acids.

The chain uses TRBV20-1 and TRBJ2-5; no clear D gene. V lost 6 bases and J lost 2, with 10 bases in between. CDR1 is DFQATT and CDR2 is SNEGSKA in the germline V gene (reference sequence). This CDR3 region has 12 residues. CDR3 amino acids: CSAYLDQETQYF. The CDR3 DNA reads TGCAGTGCCTATCTAGATCAAGAGACCCAGTACTTC.

The chain combines TRBV3-1 with TRBJ2-3; 9 nucleotides line up with TRBD1. The CDR3 is made up of 15 amino acids. The V gene end was trimmed by 2 bases and the J gene end by 6 bases; junction bases not matched to a gene: 6. CDR1 is LGHDT, CDR2 YNNKEL, per germline (reference sequence). The CDR3 is CASSQSRDRADTQYF. For the CDR3, the DNA is TGTGCCAGCAGCCAATCACGGGACAGGGCCGATACGCAGTATTTT.

The V gene is TRBV3-1, the J gene TRBJ1-5; no clear D. The CDR3 runs 13 residues. The germline V gene encodes CDR1 LGHDT and CDR2 YNNKEL (reference sequence). V dropped 0 bases and J dropped 10 bases, with 10 bases sitting between them. The CDR3 DNA is TGTGCCAGCAGCCAAGATCGCCGTTCACCCCAGCATTTT. Protein product: CASSQDRRSPQHF. Combining the CDR3 with reference TRBV3-1 and TRBJ1-5 gives the whole variable domain DTAVSQTPKYLVTQMGNDKSIKCEQNLGHDTMYWYKQDSKKFLKIMFSYNNKELIINETVPNRFSPKSPDKAHLNLHINSLELGDSAVYFCASSQDRRSPQHFGDGTRLSIL.

A few counts support this clonotype. The chain is built from TRBV7-9 and TRBJ1-5; 8 nucleotides align to TRBD1. Germline trimming cut 1 base from V and 0 bases from J; bases unmatched to any gene: 8. The CDR3 contains 18 residues. Germline V gene data show CDR1 as SEHNR and CDR2 as FQNEAQ (reference sequence). This chain's CDR3 is CASSLGPGQGLSNQPQHF. DNA of the CDR3: TGTGCCAGCAGCTTAGGTCCTGGACAGGGACTTAGCAATCAGCCCCAGCATTTT.

There are a few counts of this clonotype. The chain combines TRBV4-1 with TRBJ2-4, with D perhaps TRBD2 (6 bases). Germline CDR1 and CDR2: MGHRA and YSYEKL. The CDR3 runs to 17 residues. V lost 4 bases, J lost 1 base, and 17 bases lay in between. CDR3 sequence: CASSLPWGLSAKNIQYF. The CDR3 DNA follows: TGCGCCAGCAGCCTACCGTGGGGACTCTCGGCCAAAAACATTCAGTACTTC.

The genes are TRBV11-2 and TRBJ2-5, with a tentative D call TRBD2 (5 bases). The J call may be faulty, since TRBJ2-7 better matches the DNA end. This CDR3 has 12 residues. In germline, CDR1 is SGHAT, CDR2 FQNNGV. CDR3 nucleotides: TGTGCCATCGAGGGTACGCTCTACGAGCAGTACTTC. Translating it yields CAIEGTLYEQYF.

The genes are TRBV30 and TRBJ1-2, with unresolved D. Germline V gene lookup returns CDR1 GTSNPN and CDR2 SVGIG (reference sequence). Trimming took 0 bases from V and 7 from J, leaving 6 bases between them. The CDR3 has 11 residues. The DNA for the CDR3 is TGTGCCTGGAGTGTTGAGGGTGGCTACACCTTC. Amino acid sequence: CAWSVEGGYTF.

The genes are TRBV25-1 and TRBJ1-6, with 8 positions matching TRBD1. V lost 1 base, J lost 7 bases, and 6 bases stayed unmatched. The CDR3 totals 16 residues. Germline CDR1 is MGHDK and CDR2 is SYGVNS. CDR3 amino acids: CASSESPQGANSPLHF. The DNA of the CDR3 is TGTGCCAGCAGTGAATCACCCCAGGGGGCGAATTCACCCCTCCACTTT.

The rearrangement links TRBV4-2 to TRBJ2-5; D gene unclear. V lost 3 bases, J lost 5 bases, and 19 bases lay in between. The CDR3 extends over 16 amino acids. From germline, CDR1 is LGHNA and CDR2 YNFKEQ. CDR3 residues: CASSQEGQNHPETQYF. In nucleotides, the CDR3 is TGTGCCAGCAGCCAGGAAGGTCAAAACCACCCGGAGACCCAGTACTTC.

The sample holds a few counts of this clonotype. The genes are TRBV12-3 or TRBV12-4 and TRBJ2-7, with 10 bases identical to TRBD2. The CDR3 has 18 amino acids. With V trimmed by 4 bases and J by 0 bases, 12 bases remained unmatched. CDR3: CASSSAGGGYLSSYEQYF. In nucleotides, the CDR3 is TGTGCCAGCAGTTCAGCGGGAGGGGGATATCTAAGCTCCTACGAGCAGTACTTC.

The chain has TRBV5-1 and TRBJ1-1, with 9 bases identical to TRBD1. The CDR3 is 15 amino acids. Trimming at V came to 1 base and at J to 6 bases, leaving 7 bases not matched to a gene. Per germline, CDR1 SGHRS and CDR2 YFSETQ. CDR3 coding DNA: TGCGCCAGCAGCTTGATGCCACAGGGGGCCTCTGAAGCTTTCTTT. This sequence encodes CASSLMPQGASEAFF.

This clonotype was seen more than once but under ten times. The V gene is TRBV27, the J gene TRBJ1-2, with D unresolved. CDR3 length equals 14 residues. The germline V gene encodes CDR1 MNHEY and CDR2 SMNVEV (reference sequence). V was shortened by 0 bases and J by 2 bases, with 7 bases between the two germline ends. CDR3 sequence: CASSLSPRNYGYTF. CDR3 DNA sequence: TGTGCCAGCAGTTTATCGCCCAGAAACTATGGCTACACCTTC.

This clonotype has just a few counts. The chain has TRBV27 and TRBJ2-3; 9 bases fit TRBD2. Losses at the gene ends were 5 bases for V and 2 bases for J; bases not matched to a gene: 8. This CDR3 has 16 amino acids. Germline-derived CDR1 and CDR2 are MNHEY and SMNVEV (reference sequence). Here the CDR3 DNA reads TGTGCCAGCAGTCCGGTGGTAGCGGGGGACACAGATACGCAGTATTTT. Protein: CASSPVVAGDTDTQYF.

Ten or more counts support this clonotype. The V call is TRBV7-9, the J call TRBJ2-1, with 10 bases fitting TRBD1. CDR1 and CDR2 from the germline V gene are SEHNR and FQNEAQ (reference sequence). The V and J ends lost 5 bases and 3 bases, in that order; junction bases with no gene match: 4. This CDR3 region has 15 residues. CDR3 sequence (DNA): TGTGCCAGCAGCCCCCGGACAGGGGGCTACAATGAGCAGTTCTTC. This codes for CASSPRTGGYNEQFF.

V is TRBV6-2 or TRBV6-3 and J is TRBJ2-7; 7 bases fit TRBD1. Germline CDR1 and CDR2: MNHEY and SVGEGT. This CDR3 region has 16 residues. J was trimmed by 3 bases and V by 6 bases; bases with no gene match: 14. CDR3 in DNA: TGTGCCAGCAGAGCACAGGGGAAGGCCCCTTTCTACGAGCAGTACTTC. Its protein is CASRAQGKAPFYEQYF.

The V gene is TRBV24-1, the J gene TRBJ1-2; D is unresolved. V was pared by 4 bases and J by 0 bases, with 8 bases between. CDR1 KGHDR and CDR2 SFDVKD come from the germline V gene. This CDR3 is 14 amino acids long. CDR3 DNA sequence: TGTGCCACCAGTGACCCGCAGTCTAACTATGGCTACACCTTC. Protein: CATSDPQSNYGYTF.

Notes on this clonotype: One end of the junction varies from germline; a read error may be responsible. The chain recombines TRBV12-3 or TRBV12-4 with TRBJ1-5; no clear D gene. The CDR3 extends over 13 amino acids. CDR3 DNA sequence: TGTGCCAGCAGTTTGGTCCCCGGCCAGCCACAGCATTTT. It is translated as CASSLVPGQPQHF.

This clonotype was seen a handful of times. V is TRBV6-5 and J is TRBJ1-2; possibly TRBD1 for D (5 bases). V was shortened by 6 bases and J by 2 bases, with 10 bases between the two germline ends. CDR1 and CDR2 (germline): MNHEY, SVGAGI. The CDR3 is 13 residues long. CDR3: CASRLDKNYGYTF. CDR3 nucleotides: TGTGCCAGCAGACTGGACAAGAACTATGGCTACACCTTC.

This clonotype occurred a few times. This chain connects TRBV6-2 or TRBV6-3 to TRBJ1-2; a possible D gene is TRBD1 (5 bases). The V gene's germline CDR1 is MNHEY and CDR2 SVGEGT. V gave up 7 bases and J gave up 1 base, with 16 bases separating them. CDR3 length: 15 residues. The CDR3: CASIGNRRINYGYTF. In nucleotides, the CDR3 is TGTGCCAGCATCGGTAACAGGCGGATTAACTATGGCTACACCTTC.

V is TRBV11-1 and J is TRBJ2-1; possible D gene TRBD1, 5 bases. With 2 bases removed from V and 7 bases from J, the gap between germline ends came to 15 bases. Germline V lookup: CDR1 SGHAT, CDR2 FQDESV (reference sequence). CDR3 size: 15 residues. The CDR3 DNA sequence: TGTGCCAGCAGCTTATCCGGTGGGGCACAAAATGAGCAGTTCTTC. Translation: CASSLSGGAQNEQFF.

The gene calls are TRBV3-1 and TRBJ1-1; 8 bases line up with TRBD1. Trimming cost V 3 bases and J 2 bases; bases outside gene matches: 8. In germline, CDR1 is LGHDT, CDR2 YNNKEL (reference sequence). The CDR3 contains 16 residues. Here the CDR3 reads CASSHPWTGTNTEAFF. In DNA, the CDR3 is TGTGCCAGCAGCCACCCCTGGACAGGGACTAACACTGAAGCTTTCTTT.

Only a few counts were recorded for this clonotype. The chain uses TRBV6-2 or TRBV6-3 and TRBJ2-1, with a tentative D call TRBD1 (5 bases). Between the trimmed V and J ends, which lost 0 bases and 9 bases, there was a span of 15 bases. Germline loops: CDR1 MNHEY, CDR2 SVGEGT. The CDR3 is made up of 15 amino acids. CDR3 nucleotides: TGTGCCAGCAGTTACTCCCCTATGACGCAGGGTGAGCAGTTCTTC. Translation: CASSYSPMTQGEQFF.

This chain links TRBV6-2 or TRBV6-3 with TRBJ1-1; D is undetermined. Germline V CDR1 and CDR2: MNHEY, SVGEGT. This CDR3 contains 13 residues. Trimming shortened V by 2 bases and J by 8 bases, and 12 bases separated the two germline ends. The CDR3: CASSYRRQGEAFF. Here the CDR3 DNA reads TGTGCCAGCAGTTACCGCCGGCAAGGGGAAGCTTTCTTT.